This T cell receptor beta chain comes out of a study of sequential checkpoint blockade in melanoma. Study-wide background: Both treatment sequences were followed by maintenance nivolumab.

The table lists this clone with a few counts. Treatment meaning: randomized to nivolumab then ipilimumab (arm A) or the reverse (arm B). None of the patients previously received DNA-damaging chemotherapy. From thawed PBMCs, live CD3+CD8+ cells negative for CD19 and CD56 were sorted. This CDR3 spans 23 amino acids. Data came from immunoSEQ multiplex PCR; TCRdb stores just in-frame clones and leaves some out. The table lists some 32,000 clones, 82% of them singletons. The source of this sequence is a human donor with melanoma. Sequencing used CD8+ T cells sorted from blood (inferred from file names), obtained from a patient given nivolumab and ipilimumab in sequence. This chain joins TRBV21-1 and TRBJ1-3; the table's D call, TRBD1, was not checked against the DNA. TRBV21-1 corresponds to a pseudogene. CDR3 residues: CASSKAFRDRELRNFLSGNTIYF. The CDR3 DNA reads TGTGCCAGCAGCAAAGCCTTTCGGGACAGGGAACTTCGGAACTTCCTTTCTGGAAACACCATATATTTT.